The 26 T cell receptor beta chains given below trace back to one sample, sequenced in a study of spatial heterogeneity in lung cancer. TCRdb ran MiXCR on the 5' RACE reads and lists one entry per CDR3 protein. The sample has under 30,000 distinct CDR3 sequences, 5.5% to 7% seen once. Specified time point: blood at routine non-recurrence follow-up after resection. The input material, whole RNA from tumor, nontumor lung or frozen PBMC, was sequenced unsorted. The material was PBMCs, obtained at follow-up. These receptors were collected from a male donor with early-stage non-small cell lung cancer.

Of note for this clonotype: A much larger clone differs by one base, so this may be a read error. This chain joins TRBV20-1 and TRBJ2-3; 11 nucleotides line up with TRBD2. The V gene end was trimmed by 6 bases and the J gene end by 8 bases; junction bases not matched to a gene: 7. Per germline, CDR1 DFQATT and CDR2 SNEGSKA (reference sequence). The CDR3 contains 13 residues. The CDR3 coding sequence is TGCAGTGCACTAGCGGGAGAGGGTTTTACGCAGTATTTT. Amino acid sequence: CSALAGEGFTQYF.

V gene TRBV12-3 or TRBV12-4 combines with J gene TRBJ1-4, with D perhaps TRBD1 (6 bases). V lost 5 bases to trimming and J lost 2 bases, with 9 bases between them. The CDR3 is 14 residues long. This chain's CDR3 is CASSPDRTNEKLFF. CDR3 bases: TGTGCCAGCAGTCCAGACAGGACTAATGAAAAACTGTTTTTT.

This clonotype came up many times. This sequence joins TRBV11-2 and TRBJ2-3, with D maybe TRBD2 (6 bases). The CDR3 is 16 amino acids. Germline V lookup: CDR1 SGHAT, CDR2 FQNNGV. The V end lost 5 bases, the J end lost 1 base, and 16 bases lay between the germline ends. The CDR3 DNA reads TGTGCCAGCAGCCCCGAGGTCGGGAGACGCACAGATACGCAGTATTTT. Its translation is CASSPEVGRRTDTQYF.

In this sample, this clonotype turned up many times. J is TRBJ1-6 and V is TRBV14; maybe TRBD1 (5 bases). V lost 4 bases, J lost 7 bases, and 11 bases lay in between. This CDR3 spans 14 amino acids. The V gene's germline CDR1 is SGHDN and CDR2 FVKESK. CDR3 sequence reads: CASSPGVSNSPLHF. The CDR3 DNA follows: TGTGCCAGCAGCCCGGGGGTTAGCAATTCACCCCTCCACTTT. Based on the CDR3 plus reference TRBV14 and TRBJ1-6, the full variable domain is EAGVTQFPSHSVIEKGQTVTLRCDPISGHDNLYWYRRVMGKEIKFLLHFVKESKQDESGMPNNRFLAERTGGTYSTLKVQPAELEDSGVYFCASSPGVSNSPLHFGNGTRLTVT.

This clonotype was recorded a few times. The chain uses TRBV5-1 and TRBJ1-2; D is perhaps TRBD1 (5 bases). The CDR3 is made up of 17 amino acids. V dropped 0 bases and J dropped 7 bases, with 22 bases sitting between them. CDR1 and CDR2 (germline): SGHRS, YFSETQ. In DNA form, the CDR3 reads TGCGCCAGCAGCTTGGGGGACCGTAAGGGGAGGTTGTTTGGCTACACCTTC. Residues: CASSLGDRKGRLFGYTF. The whole variable domain, filled in from reference TRBV5-1 and TRBJ1-2, reads KAGVTQTPRYLIKTRGQQVTLSCSPISGHRSVSWYQQTPGQGLQFLFEYFSETQRNKGNFPGRFSGRQFSNSRSEMNVSTLELGDSALYLCASSLGDRKGRLFGYTFGSGTRLTVV.

At least ten counts were recorded for this clonotype. The J gene is TRBJ2-2, the V gene TRBV2; 7 positions match TRBD1. Germline-derived CDR1 and CDR2 are SNHLY and FYNNEI. J was trimmed by 3 bases and V by 6 bases; bases with no gene match: 4. This CDR3 has 14 amino acids. This CDR3 reads CASSRDSDTGELFF. As DNA, the CDR3 is TGTGCCAGCAGCCGGGACAGTGACACCGGGGAGCTGTTTTTT.

This clonotype appeared many times. The CDR3 DNA is TGCGCCAGCAGCCAAGATTCGGGAACCGATGAGCAGTTCTTC. Amino acids: CASSQDSGTDEQFF. This rearrangement joins TRBV4-3 to TRBJ2-1, with D maybe TRBD2 (5 bases). Germline CDR1 LGHNA, CDR2 YSLEER. Trimming removed 0 bases from V and 8 bases from J, with 11 bases in between. The CDR3 has 14 residues.

Remarks on this clonotype: This may arise from a read error, as a much more abundant clone is one base away. The V gene is TRBV19, the J gene TRBJ2-7; 10 bases fit TRBD1. The CDR3 spans 14 residues. Germline values: CDR1 LNHDA, CDR2 SQIVND (reference sequence). CDR3 DNA sequence: TGTGCCAGTAGACCGGGACAGGGGATTTACGAGCAGTGCTTC. The encoded protein is CASRPGQGIYEQCF.

This clonotype showed up just a few times. V gene TRBV18 combines with J gene TRBJ1-1; perhaps TRBD1 as D (6 bases). This CDR3 contains 15 residues. From germline, CDR1 is KGHSH and CDR2 LQKENI. Trimming removed 0 bases from V and 4 bases from J, with 12 bases in between. The CDR3 reads CASSPPRGGGTEAFF. CDR3 DNA: TGTGCCAGCTCACCACCGCGAGGGGGTGGCACTGAAGCTTTCTTT.

This clonotype counts as medium-sized. The chain carries TRBV7-6 and TRBJ2-1; 13 nucleotides match TRBD2. The CDR3 loop spans 15 amino acids. Germline V lookup: CDR1 SGHVS, CDR2 FNYEAQ. V lost 5 bases and J lost 3; bases outside the gene matches: 1. CDR3: CASSRTSGSYNEQFF. The DNA for the CDR3 is TGTGCCAGCAGCCGGACTAGCGGGAGCTACAATGAGCAGTTCTTC. Supplemented by reference TRBV7-6 and TRBJ2-1, the full variable domain reads GAGVSQSPRYKVTKRGQDVALRCDPISGHVSLYWYRQALGQGPEFLTYFNYEAQQDKSGLPNDRFSAERPEGSISTLTIQRTEQRDSAMYRCASSRTSGSYNEQFFGPGTRLTVL.

This clonotype was observed at least ten times. V usage is TRBV29-1 and J usage is TRBJ1-4; TRBD1 agrees at 8 bases. The ends lost 4 bases at V and 5 bases at J; junction bases unmatched: 3. The length of the CDR3 is 13 residues. Germline CDR1 is SQVTM and CDR2 is ANQGSEA. CDR3: CSVVDRENEKLFF. As DNA, the CDR3 is TGCAGCGTTGTGGACAGGGAAAATGAAAAACTGTTTTTT.

Ten or more counts support this clonotype. The gene calls are TRBV10-3 and TRBJ1-1; D remains ambiguous. Deletions cut 4 bases from V and 0 bases from J, with 9 bases between. Per the germline V gene, CDR1 is ENHRY and CDR2 is SYGVKD. The CDR3 has 14 amino acids. CDR3 in amino acids: CAISALSMNTEAFF. Here the CDR3 DNA reads TGTGCCATCAGTGCGCTCAGTATGAACACTGAAGCTTTCTTT.

This clonotype was seen repeatedly, ten times or more. The V gene is TRBV6-5, the J gene TRBJ1-4; 8 nucleotides match TRBD1. Germline CDR1 and CDR2: MNHEY and SVGAGI. With 2 bases clipped from V and 8 bases from J, the junction kept 7 bases outside the gene matches. There are 15 residues in the CDR3. The CDR3 loop is CASSYQGTGVEKLFF. As DNA, the CDR3 is TGTGCCAGCAGTTACCAGGGGACAGGAGTCGAAAAACTGTTTTTT.

In its sample, this clonotype was seen many times. V gene TRBV5-1 combines with J gene TRBJ2-5; TRBD1 aligns across 9 bases. CDR1 and CDR2 (germline): SGHRS, YFSETQ. V dropped 3 bases and J dropped 0; count of bases not matched to a gene: 3. The CDR3 has 15 residues. The CDR3 DNA reads TGCGCCAGCAGCTGGGACAGGGCTTACCAAGAGACCCAGTACTTC. As protein: CASSWDRAYQETQYF.

This clonotype was seen many times. V is TRBV20-1 and J is TRBJ2-5; the match to TRBD2 covers 7 bases. The CDR3 length is 15 residues. Germline CDR1 DFQATT, CDR2 SNEGSKA (reference sequence). Unmatched junction bases numbered 9, after V lost 0 bases and J lost 5 bases. Here the CDR3 DNA reads TGCAGTGCTAGAGATCGCCTAGCGGTGCGGGAGACCCAGTACTTC. Translation gives CSARDRLAVRETQYF.

The V call is TRBV6-6, the J call TRBJ1-1; 11 positions agree with TRBD1. The germline V gene encodes CDR1 MNHNY and CDR2 SVGAGI (reference sequence). The CDR3 is 15 amino acids. V trimming: 0 bases; J trimming: 4 bases; junction bases outside the gene matches: 1. The CDR3 region is CASSYSGTGGTEAFF. For the CDR3, the DNA is TGTGCCAGCAGTTACTCAGGGACAGGGGGCACTGAAGCTTTCTTT.

This clonotype is labeled medium-sized. The chain carries TRBV29-1 and TRBJ1-2, with TRBD1 as a possible D gene (5 bases). The germline V and J ends were trimmed by 3 bases and 4 bases, with 15 bases remaining between them. The CDR3 has 14 amino acids. Germline values: CDR1 SQVTM, CDR2 ANQGSEA. CDR3 region: CSVDPGTGSYGYTF. DNA for the CDR3: TGCAGCGTTGATCCTGGGACGGGTTCCTATGGCTACACCTTC.

Ten or more counts support this clonotype. The CDR3 bases are TGTGCCAGCACTCGAGTTCTTAGCAATCAGCCCCAGCATTTT. Amino acid sequence: CASTRVLSNQPQHF. The chain couples TRBV12-3 or TRBV12-4 to TRBJ1-5; D uncertain. The germline V and J ends were trimmed by 7 bases and 0 bases, with 10 bases remaining between them. The CDR3 consists of 14 residues.

This clonotype was recorded many times. The rearrangement links TRBV20-1 to TRBJ1-5, with no clear D. This CDR3 is 12 amino acids long. CDR1 is DFQATT, CDR2 SNEGSKA, per germline (reference sequence). The ends were cut back, 5 bases at V and 7 bases at J, with 12 bases in the middle. DNA of the CDR3: TGCAGTGCTCGTGGGGTCGGACAGCCCCAGCATTTT. Protein sequence: CSARGVGQPQHF.

This clonotype has a count of ten or more. The chain carries TRBV3-1 and TRBJ2-3; no clear D gene. The CDR3 consists of 14 residues. CDR1 is LGHDT, CDR2 YNNKEL, per germline (reference sequence). The V end lost 1 base, the J end lost 2 bases, and 7 bases lay between the germline ends. CDR3 nucleotide sequence: TGTGCCAGCAGCCAAGGGTTTTTCACAGATACGCAGTATTTT. Its translation: CASSQGFFTDTQYF.

This clonotype has a count of ten or more. J is TRBJ2-7 and V is TRBV7-9; a possible D gene is TRBD2 (7 bases). There are 14 residues in the CDR3. V was trimmed by 5 bases and J by 2 bases, leaving 13 bases between them. The V gene's germline CDR1 is SEHNR and CDR2 FQNEAQ (reference sequence). Here the CDR3 reads CASSPPGGPYEQYV. DNA of the CDR3: TGTGCCAGCAGCCCCCCCGGGGGGCCCTACGAGCAGTACGTC.

This clonotype was observed a handful of times. V usage is TRBV18 and J usage is TRBJ2-7; 13 bases are shared with TRBD2. Per germline, CDR1 KGHSH and CDR2 LQKENI. V dropped 6 bases and J dropped 4; count of bases not matched to a gene: 3. The CDR3 loop spans 14 amino acids. CDR3 bases: TGTGCCAGCTCGGGACTAGCGGGGTCATACGAGCAGTACTTC. Translation: CASSGLAGSYEQYF. Combining the CDR3 with reference TRBV18 and TRBJ2-7 gives the whole variable domain NAGVMQNPRHLVRRRGQEARLRCSPMKGHSHVYWYRQLPEEGLKFMVYLQKENIIDESGMPKERFSAEFPKEGPSILRIQQVVRGDSAAYFCASSGLAGSYEQYFGPGTRLTVT.

The chain's CDR3 is CASSLTPGPPTDTQYF. The DNA for the CDR3 is TGTGCCAGCAGCCTCACCCCGGGACCTCCAACAGATACGCAGTATTTT. V usage is TRBV7-3 and J usage is TRBJ2-3; D is tentatively TRBD1 or TRBD2 (5 bases each). The germline gives CDR1 SGHTA, CDR2 FQGTGA. CDR3 length: 16 amino acids. V lost 5 bases, J lost 3 bases, and 18 bases lay in between.

This clonotype has ten or more counts. The chain carries TRBV2 and TRBJ1-3, with 7 bases that match TRBD1. CDR1 is SNHLY and CDR2 is FYNNEI in the germline V gene. V dropped 8 bases and J dropped 4; count of bases not matched to a gene: 5. This CDR3 is built from 13 residues. Here the CDR3 reads CASPTGAGNTIYF. The CDR3 DNA is TGTGCCAGCCCCACAGGGGCGGGAAACACCATATATTTT.

Ten or more counts support this clonotype. The rearrangement uses TRBV19 and TRBJ2-5, with TRBD2 identical over 8 bases. Germline values: CDR1 LNHDA, CDR2 SQIVND (reference sequence). This CDR3 region has 16 residues. V was clipped by 5 bases and J by 3 bases; unmatched bases: 11. CDR3 in amino acids: CASSSPGLGTEETQYF. For the CDR3, the DNA is TGTGCCAGTAGTTCCCCGGGACTAGGGACCGAAGAGACCCAGTACTTC.

This clonotype was seen many times. V usage is TRBV4-2 and J usage is TRBJ2-3; 7 bases align to TRBD2. The V gene's germline CDR1 is LGHNA and CDR2 YNFKEQ. The length of the CDR3 is 15 residues. The junction had 7 bases not matched to a gene; V was cut back by 1 base and J by 6 bases. The CDR3 sequence is CASSQVSGRRDTQYF. Here the CDR3 DNA reads TGTGCCAGCAGCCAAGTTTCCGGGAGGAGGGATACGCAGTATTTT.